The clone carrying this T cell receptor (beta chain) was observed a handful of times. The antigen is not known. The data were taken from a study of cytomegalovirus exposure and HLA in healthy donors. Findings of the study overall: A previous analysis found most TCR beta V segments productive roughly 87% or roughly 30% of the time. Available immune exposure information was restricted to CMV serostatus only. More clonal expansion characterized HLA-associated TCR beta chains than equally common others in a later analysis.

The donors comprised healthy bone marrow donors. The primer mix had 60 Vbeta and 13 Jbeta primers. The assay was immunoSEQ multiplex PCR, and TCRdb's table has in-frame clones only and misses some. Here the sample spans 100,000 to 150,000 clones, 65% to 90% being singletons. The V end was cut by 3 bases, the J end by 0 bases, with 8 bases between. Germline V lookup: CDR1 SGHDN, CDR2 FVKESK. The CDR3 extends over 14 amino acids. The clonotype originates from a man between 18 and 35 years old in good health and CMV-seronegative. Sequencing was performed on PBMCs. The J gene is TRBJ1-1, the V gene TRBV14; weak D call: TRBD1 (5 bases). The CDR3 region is CASSHKGVNTEAFF. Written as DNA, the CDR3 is TGTGCCAGCAGCCACAAAGGGGTGAACACTGAAGCTTTCTTT.